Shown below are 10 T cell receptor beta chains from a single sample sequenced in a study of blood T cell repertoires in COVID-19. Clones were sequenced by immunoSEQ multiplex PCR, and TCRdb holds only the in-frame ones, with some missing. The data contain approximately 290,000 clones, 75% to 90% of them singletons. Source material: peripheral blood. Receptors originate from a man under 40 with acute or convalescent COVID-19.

CDR3 amino acids: CATSTGISGELFF. As DNA, the CDR3 is TGTGCCACCAGCACGGGGATATCCGGGGAGCTGTTTTTT. This chain links TRBV15 with TRBJ2-2; D is possibly TRBD2 (5 bases). Per the germline V gene, CDR1 is LNHNV and CDR2 is YYDKDF (reference sequence). Trimming shortened V by 4 bases and J by 6 bases, and 9 bases separated the two germline ends. The CDR3 runs to 13 residues.

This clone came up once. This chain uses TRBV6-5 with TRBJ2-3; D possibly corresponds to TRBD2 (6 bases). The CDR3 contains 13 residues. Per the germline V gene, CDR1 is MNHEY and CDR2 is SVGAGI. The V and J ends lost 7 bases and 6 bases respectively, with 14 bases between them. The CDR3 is CASMPAGWDTQYF. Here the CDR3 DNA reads TGTGCCAGCATGCCGGCGGGATGGGATACGCAGTATTTT.

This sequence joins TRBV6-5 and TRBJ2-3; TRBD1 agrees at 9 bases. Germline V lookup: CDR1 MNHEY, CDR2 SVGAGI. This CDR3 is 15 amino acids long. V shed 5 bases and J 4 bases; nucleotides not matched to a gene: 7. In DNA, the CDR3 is TGTGCCAGCAGTAAACAGGGGGCGCCTTCAGATACGCAGTATTTT. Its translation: CASSKQGAPSDTQYF.

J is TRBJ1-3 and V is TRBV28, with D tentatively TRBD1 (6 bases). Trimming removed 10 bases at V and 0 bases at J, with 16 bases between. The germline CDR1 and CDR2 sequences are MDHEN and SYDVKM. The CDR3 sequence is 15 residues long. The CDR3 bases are TGTGCCACATACAGGGCCCCGATCTCTGGAAACACCATATATTTT. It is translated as CATYRAPISGNTIYF.

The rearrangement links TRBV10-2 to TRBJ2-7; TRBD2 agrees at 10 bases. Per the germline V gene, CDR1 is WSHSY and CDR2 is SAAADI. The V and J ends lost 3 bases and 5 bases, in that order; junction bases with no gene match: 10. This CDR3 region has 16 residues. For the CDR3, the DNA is TGCGCCAGCAGTGAAATTCGAGGACTAGCGGACCACGAGCAGTACTTC. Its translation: CASSEIRGLADHEQYF.

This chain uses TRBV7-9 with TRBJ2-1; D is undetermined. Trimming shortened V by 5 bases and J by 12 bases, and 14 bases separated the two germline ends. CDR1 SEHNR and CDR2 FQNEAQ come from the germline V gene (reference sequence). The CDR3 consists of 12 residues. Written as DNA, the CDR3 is TGTGCCAGCAGCCCCTACAGTGCTGCGCAGTTCTTC. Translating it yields CASSPYSAAQFF. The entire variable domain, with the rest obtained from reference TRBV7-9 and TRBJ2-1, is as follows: DTGVSQNPRHKITKRGQNVTFRCDPISEHNRLYWYRQTLGQGPEFLTYFQNEAQLEKSRLLSDRFSAERPKGSFSTLEIQRTEQGDSAMYLCASSPYSAAQFFGPGTRLTVL.

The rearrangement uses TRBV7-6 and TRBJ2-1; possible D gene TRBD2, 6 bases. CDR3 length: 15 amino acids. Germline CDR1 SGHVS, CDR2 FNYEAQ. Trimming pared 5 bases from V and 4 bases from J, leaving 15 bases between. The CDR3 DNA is TGTGCCAGCAGCCCGGCGGGGCAGCCTTACAATGAGCAGTTCTTC. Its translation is CASSPAGQPYNEQFF. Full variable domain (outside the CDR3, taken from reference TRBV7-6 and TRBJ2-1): GAGVSQSPRYKVTKRGQDVALRCDPISGHVSLYWYRQALGQGPEFLTYFNYEAQQDKSGLPNDRFSAERPEGSISTLTIQRTEQRDSAMYRCASSPAGQPYNEQFFGPGTRLTVL.

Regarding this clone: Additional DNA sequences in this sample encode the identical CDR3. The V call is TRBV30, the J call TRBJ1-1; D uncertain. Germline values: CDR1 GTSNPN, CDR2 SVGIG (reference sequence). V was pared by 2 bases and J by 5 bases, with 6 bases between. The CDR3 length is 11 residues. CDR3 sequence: CAWSRGTEAFF. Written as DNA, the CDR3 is TGTGCCTGGAGTCGAGGAACTGAAGCTTTCTTT.

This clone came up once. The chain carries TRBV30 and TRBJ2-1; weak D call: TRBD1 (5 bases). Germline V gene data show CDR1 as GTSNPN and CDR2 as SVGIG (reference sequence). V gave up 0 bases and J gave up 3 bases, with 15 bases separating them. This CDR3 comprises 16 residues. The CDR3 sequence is CAWSVGLRLIYNEQFF. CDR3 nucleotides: TGTGCCTGGAGTGTGGGGCTTCGACTCATCTACAATGAGCAGTTCTTC. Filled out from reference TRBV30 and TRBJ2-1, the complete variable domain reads SQTIHQWPATLVQPVGSPLSLECTVEGTSNPNLYWYRQAAGRGLQLLFYSVGIGQISSEVPQNLSASRPQDRQFILSSKKLLLSDSGFYLCAWSVGLRLIYNEQFFGPGTRLTVL.

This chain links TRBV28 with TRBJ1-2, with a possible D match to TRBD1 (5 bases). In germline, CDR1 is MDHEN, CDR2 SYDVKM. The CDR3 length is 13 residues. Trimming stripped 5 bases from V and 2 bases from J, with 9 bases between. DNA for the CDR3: TGTGCCAGCAGTGGGGGGGGAAACTATGGCTACACCTTC. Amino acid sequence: CASSGGGNYGYTF.